These 31 T cell receptor beta chains share one sample of origin, sequenced in a study of lymphopenia after photon versus proton radiotherapy (dated by TCRdb to the late 2010s). The library was generated by the immunoSEQ multiplex PCR assay. TCRdb obtained this table from immuneACCESS and retained in-frame rearrangements with V and J assigned. These tables miss some clones; where compared with another copy, unresolved V genes account for less than half of the shortfall, and the remainder is unexplained. The sample yields approximately 58,000 clones; around four fifths were counted once. The ten largest clonotypes hold just under 30% of the sample. The sequences come from peripheral blood, collected from a patient treated with photon-based radiotherapy. The origin of the receptors is a man aged 50 or older with gastric cancer.

This clone occurred once. This chain uses TRBV7-2 with TRBJ2-3, with D possibly being TRBD1 (5 bases). The V end was cut by 6 bases, the J end by 10 bases, with 20 bases between. CDR1 is SGHTA and CDR2 is FQGNSA in the germline V gene. This CDR3 spans 14 amino acids. CDR3 region: CASSFLGVPGAQYF. As DNA, the CDR3 is TGTGCCAGCAGTTTCTTAGGGGTCCCCGGCGCGCAGTATTTT.

This rearrangement joins TRBV21-1 to TRBJ2-2; the table's TRBD1 call for D was not verified on the DNA. TRBV21-1 is deemed a pseudogene. The CDR3 is made up of 16 amino acids. The CDR3 region is CASSKWGTGRNGELFF. The CDR3 nucleotides are TGTGCCAGCAGCAAATGGGGGACAGGGAGAAACGGGGAGCTGTTTTTT.

The chain uses TRBV7-2 and TRBJ2-5, with 7 bases aligning to TRBD2. The end of the DNA fits TRBJ2-7 better, so the J call may be wrong. This CDR3 is 16 amino acids long. Per the germline V gene, CDR1 is SGHTA and CDR2 is FQGNSA. The CDR3: CASSLWVSGTYNEQYF. The CDR3 DNA reads as TGTGCCAGCAGCTTATGGGTAAGCGGGACTTACAACGAGCAGTACTTC.

The chain links TRBV4-3 to TRBJ2-7; D is unclear. The CDR3 loop spans 15 amino acids. Looked up from germline, CDR1 is LGHNA and CDR2 is YSLEER. V was pared by 0 bases and J by 2 bases, with 11 bases between. CDR3 DNA sequence: TGCGCCAGCAGCCAAGAAAGTGAAACTCCCTACGAGCAGTACTTC. Translation: CASSQESETPYEQYF.

The gene calls are TRBV28 and TRBJ1-2; TRBD1 might be the D (5 bases). Germline V gene sequence: CDR1 MDHEN, CDR2 SYDVKM. The V and J ends lost 2 bases and 3 bases respectively, with 10 bases between them. The CDR3 is 14 residues long. Here the CDR3 DNA reads TGTGCCAGCAGTTTACGGCAGGGACACTATGGCTACACCTTC. This translates into CASSLRQGHYGYTF.

This chain links TRBV5-4 with TRBJ1-2; perhaps TRBD1 as D (5 bases). This CDR3 is 17 amino acids long. Trimming stripped 6 bases from V and 1 base from J, with 22 bases between. The germline gives CDR1 SGHNT, CDR2 YYREEE (reference sequence). In DNA, the CDR3 is TGTGCCAGCACCAACGGCGGGGGGTCTAACTTTAACTATGGCTACACCTTC. The encoded protein is CASTNGGGSNFNYGYTF.

The chain links TRBV7-9 to TRBJ2-1; maybe TRBD1 (6 bases). V lost 6 bases and J lost 4, with 16 bases in between. Germline-derived CDR1 and CDR2 are SEHNR and FQNEAQ (reference sequence). There are 15 residues in the CDR3. CDR3 sequence: CASSYIRTAYNEQFF. The CDR3 DNA is TGTGCCAGCAGTTATATAAGGACAGCTTACAATGAGCAGTTCTTC.

This chain uses TRBV14 with TRBJ2-1; D might be TRBD2 (5 bases). Germline CDR1 SGHDN, CDR2 FVKESK. The CDR3 loop spans 16 amino acids. V lost 2 bases to trimming and J lost 0 bases, with 11 bases between them. This CDR3 is CASSQRSGTSYNEQFF. The CDR3, as DNA: TGTGCCAGCAGCCAACGAAGCGGAACCTCCTACAATGAGCAGTTCTTC. The full variable domain, rest sourced from reference TRBV14 and TRBJ2-1, is EAGVTQFPSHSVIEKGQTVTLRCDPISGHDNLYWYRRVMGKEIKFLLHFVKESKQDESGMPNNRFLAERTGGTYSTLKVQPAELEDSGVYFCASSQRSGTSYNEQFFGPGTRLTVL.

The gene calls are TRBV6-5 and TRBJ2-7, with 13 bases matching TRBD2. Trimming removed 6 bases from V and 3 bases from J; junction bases left unmatched: 5. Germline V gives CDR1 MNHEY, CDR2 SVGAGI. This CDR3 spans 15 amino acids. In DNA, the CDR3 is TGTGCCAGCAGAAAGGGACTAGCGGGAATCTACGAGCAGTACTTC. As protein: CASRKGLAGIYEQYF.

V and J are TRBV10-3 and TRBJ2-1, with 8 nucleotides matching TRBD2. V was pared by 4 bases and J by 1 base, with 18 bases of the junction left unmatched. Per germline, CDR1 ENHRY and CDR2 SYGVKD. The length of the CDR3 is 20 residues. The CDR3 is CAISGGGLAGIPKSYNEQFF. Here the CDR3 DNA reads TGTGCCATCAGTGGGGGGGGCCTAGCGGGTATCCCGAAATCCTACAATGAGCAGTTCTTC.

The chain joins TRBV19 to TRBJ2-7; 7 bases agree with TRBD1. This CDR3 is built from 14 residues. V trimming: 6 bases; J trimming: 4 bases; junction bases outside the gene matches: 9. Germline lookup yields CDR1 LNHDA and CDR2 SQIVND (reference sequence). As DNA, the CDR3 is TGTGCCAGTAGCAGGACAGGAGAGCTGTACGAGCAGTACTTC. It codes for CASSRTGELYEQYF.

J is TRBJ1-5 and V is TRBV28, with a tentative D call TRBD1 (5 bases). The germline gives CDR1 MDHEN, CDR2 SYDVKM. The CDR3 has 17 residues. V was shortened by 7 bases and J by 0 bases, with 19 bases between the two germline ends. The chain's CDR3 is CASIPSGELYSNQPQHF. The CDR3 nucleotides read TGTGCCAGCATCCCGTCGGGGGAACTCTATAGCAATCAGCCCCAGCATTTT.

The chain is built from TRBV6-5 and TRBJ1-2, with a tentative D call TRBD1 (6 bases). The CDR3 sequence is 12 residues long. Germline V lookup: CDR1 MNHEY, CDR2 SVGAGI. V was shortened by 2 bases and J by 9 bases, with 10 bases between the two germline ends. CDR3 amino acids: CASSYNRESYTF. Here the CDR3 DNA reads TGTGCCAGCAGTTACAACAGGGAAAGCTACACCTTC.

The rearrangement joins TRBV7-2 to TRBJ2-1; TRBD2 matches at 10 bases. Germline loops: CDR1 SGHTA, CDR2 FQGNSA. CDR3 length equals 16 residues. V shed 2 bases and J 5 bases; nucleotides not matched to a gene: 6. The CDR3 region is CASSLLGLAGDNEQFF. The CDR3 nucleotides are TGTGCCAGCAGCTTATTGGGTCTAGCGGGAGACAATGAGCAGTTCTTC.

This clone was counted a few times. V gene TRBV7-2 combines with J gene TRBJ1-3; tentatively, D is TRBD1 (5 bases). This CDR3 spans 16 amino acids. V was cut by 1 base and J by 0 bases, with 10 bases left in between. Germline loops: CDR1 SGHTA, CDR2 FQGNSA. For the CDR3, the DNA is TGTGCCAGCAGCTTAGGACAGCCGAGCTCTGGAAACACCATATATTTT. Translated, it gives CASSLGQPSSGNTIYF. Filled out from reference TRBV7-2 and TRBJ1-3, the complete variable domain reads GAGVSQSPSNKVTEKGKDVELRCDPISGHTALYWYRQSLGQGLEFLIYFQGNSAPDKSGLPSDRFSAERTGGSVSTLTIQRTQQEDSAVYLCASSLGQPSSGNTIYFGEGSWLTVV.

The CDR3 is CASSLLTGPNEQFF. The CDR3 DNA follows: TGCGCCAGCAGCCTCCTGACGGGCCCCAATGAGCAGTTCTTC. This chain links TRBV4-1 with TRBJ2-1; D gene unclear. The CDR3 has 14 amino acids. Germline loops: CDR1 MGHRA, CDR2 YSYEKL. V was shortened by 4 bases and J by 6 bases, with 13 bases between the two germline ends.

The rearrangement joins TRBV2 to TRBJ1-5; 7 bases match TRBD1. The CDR3 runs 15 residues. The germline V gene has CDR1 SNHLY and CDR2 FYNNEI. V was clipped by 7 bases and J by 6 bases; unmatched bases: 12. CDR3: CASTVGGTVGQPQHF. The CDR3, as DNA: TGTGCCAGCACCGTGGGAGGGACAGTCGGTCAGCCCCAGCATTTT.

The CDR3: CASSPLAEPYNEQFF. CDR3 nucleotide sequence: TGTGCCAGCTCACCATTAGCGGAGCCTTACAATGAGCAGTTCTTC. The gene calls are TRBV18 and TRBJ2-1; D is possibly TRBD2 (6 bases). The germline V gene encodes CDR1 KGHSH and CDR2 LQKENI. This CDR3 comprises 15 residues. Trimming stripped 2 bases from V and 4 bases from J, with 12 bases between.

This chain connects TRBV7-9 to TRBJ2-7; no reliable D call. Germline V gene data show CDR1 as SEHNR and CDR2 as FQNEAQ (reference sequence). CDR3 size: 11 residues. V dropped 5 bases and J dropped 6 bases, with 8 bases sitting between them. The CDR3, as DNA: TGTGCCAGCAGCCCGGCCGTCGAGCAGTACTTC. Translation: CASSPAVEQYF.

The rearrangement links TRBV9 to TRBJ2-2; D not certain. The ends were cut back, 4 bases at V and 5 bases at J, with 9 bases in the middle. Germline V lookup: CDR1 SGDLS, CDR2 YYNGEE. The CDR3 spans 13 residues. The CDR3 DNA reads TGTGCCAGCAGCAACAAGGAAACCGGGGAGCTGTTTTTT. It yields the protein CASSNKETGELFF.

The J gene is TRBJ2-1, the V gene TRBV5-8, with 9 bases fitting TRBD1. Germline V gives CDR1 SGHTS, CDR2 YDEGEE. The length of the CDR3 is 13 residues. V gave up 0 bases and J gave up 10 bases; unmatched junction bases: 2. CDR3 nucleotide sequence: TGTGCCAGCAGCTTGGACAGGGGGCAAGAGCAGTTCTTC. Protein product: CASSLDRGQEQFF.

The V and J genes are TRBV2 and TRBJ2-3, with 12 bases matching TRBD2. J was trimmed by 0 bases and V by 11 bases; bases with no gene match: 12. CDR3 length equals 17 residues. Per the germline V gene, CDR1 is SNHLY and CDR2 is FYNNEI. The CDR3 reads CALGRLAGATSTDTQYF. DNA of the CDR3: TGTGCCCTTGGGCGACTAGCGGGGGCCACTAGCACAGATACGCAGTATTTT.

The rearrangement joins TRBV19 to TRBJ2-2; 7 bases fit TRBD1. The CDR3 sequence is 16 residues long. Germline V gives CDR1 LNHDA, CDR2 SQIVND (reference sequence). V dropped 5 bases and J dropped 2; count of bases not matched to a gene: 8. The CDR3 loop is CASSPADRANTGELFF. The CDR3 region has the DNA TGTGCCAGTAGTCCCGCTGACAGGGCCAACACCGGGGAGCTGTTTTTT. The full variable domain, completed using reference TRBV19 and TRBJ2-2, is DGGITQSPKYLFRKEGQNVTLSCEQNLNHDAMYWYRQDPGQGLRLIYYSQIVNDFQKGDIAEGYSVSREKKESFPLTVTSAQKNPTAFYLCASSPADRANTGELFFGEGSRLTVL.

This chain connects TRBV6-1 to TRBJ1-5; 9 bases agree with TRBD1. The germline V gene encodes CDR1 MNHNS and CDR2 SASEGT. The CDR3 contains 14 residues. The V segment lost 7 bases and the J segment 6 bases; nucleotides outside the gene matches: 7. The DNA of the CDR3 is TGTGCCAGCACCCGGGGACAGGGAATTCAGCCCCAGCATTTT. Translating gives CASTRGQGIQPQHF.

The chain recombines TRBV2 with TRBJ2-2, with D tentatively TRBD1 (6 bases). The germline gives CDR1 SNHLY, CDR2 FYNNEI. The CDR3 is made up of 16 amino acids. With 7 bases removed from V and 1 base from J, the gap between germline ends came to 16 bases. CDR3 loop: CASTGTGTLNTGELFF. The CDR3 nucleotides are TGTGCCAGCACCGGTACCGGGACACTGAACACCGGGGAGCTGTTTTTT.

This chain uses TRBV4-2 with TRBJ2-1, with 10 nucleotides matching TRBD2. CDR1 is LGHNA and CDR2 is YNFKEQ in the germline V gene. The CDR3 consists of 16 residues. Trimming removed 0 bases from V and 7 bases from J; junction bases left unmatched: 6. The DNA for the CDR3 is TGTGCCAGCAGCCAAGATAGTAGCGGGAGGAGAAATGAGCAGTTCTTC. Amino acids: CASSQDSSGRRNEQFF.

V gene TRBV7-2 combines with J gene TRBJ2-3; 7 positions agree with TRBD2. The germline V gene encodes CDR1 SGHTA and CDR2 FQGNSA. J lost 1 base, V lost 3 bases, and 1 base had no gene match. This CDR3 comprises 14 residues. The CDR3 sequence: CASSFTSGTDTQYF. In nucleotides, the CDR3 is TGTGCCAGCAGCTTTACTAGCGGCACAGATACGCAGTATTTT.

The chain carries TRBV4-3 and TRBJ2-7; 8 bases line up with TRBD1. The CDR3 consists of 15 residues. Unmatched junction bases numbered 4, after V lost 1 base and J lost 2 bases. Per the germline V gene, CDR1 is LGHNA and CDR2 is YSLEER. This CDR3 reads CASSQAGQGTYEQYF. CDR3 nucleotides: TGCGCCAGCAGCCAAGCTGGACAGGGTACCTACGAGCAGTACTTC.

In this sample, this clone turned up once. The chain employs TRBV5-1 and TRBJ2-1, with TRBD1 identical over 10 bases. Germline values: CDR1 SGHRS, CDR2 YFSETQ. V dropped 4 bases and J dropped 4; count of bases not matched to a gene: 5. This CDR3 contains 15 residues. Here the CDR3 reads CASSTDRGLYNEQFF. In nucleotides, the CDR3 is TGCGCCAGCAGCACCGACAGGGGGCTTTACAATGAGCAGTTCTTC.

The rearrangement links TRBV25-1 to TRBJ2-3; 9 bases fit TRBD1. V lost 3 bases to trimming and J lost 11 bases; unmatched junction nucleotides: 15. The CDR3 is 16 residues long. Germline values: CDR1 MGHDK, CDR2 SYGVNS. The CDR3 here is CASSDSGTGRLVRQYF. The CDR3, as DNA: TGTGCCAGCAGTGATTCCGGGACAGGGCGTCTGGTTAGGCAGTATTTT.

The chain joins TRBV5-1 to TRBJ2-5; 15 nucleotides agree with TRBD2. Germline values: CDR1 SGHRS, CDR2 YFSETQ. V shed 7 bases and J 2 bases; nucleotides not matched to a gene: 12. This CDR3 has 18 amino acids. DNA of the CDR3: TGCGCCAGCCGATTCGGGACTAGCGGGAGGTTGTCACAAGAGACCCAGTACTTC. This sequence encodes CASRFGTSGRLSQETQYF.